Here is one T cell receptor beta chain with its context. Its specificity is not known. TCRdb redid the calling of the 5' RACE reads with MiXCR, one entry per CDR3 protein. The sample lists roughly 1.6 million distinct CDR3 sequences, about 30% occurring once. The sample originates from a study of identical twins. The study, taken as a whole, reports: Cross-sectional statistics underpinned the conclusions; the same donors were not followed. Excess twin sharing in beta out-of-frame sequences was weaker.

Every one of the donors was a healthy Caucasian. Germline assignment: CDR1 SGHVS and CDR2 FNYEAQ. The germline V and J ends were trimmed by 0 bases and 2 bases, with 6 bases remaining between them. The CDR3 runs 14 residues. This chain uses TRBV7-6 with TRBJ2-3; D remains unclear. Sequencing input: cord blood. The clonotype originates from a newborn girl in good health. Here the CDR3 reads CASSLALHTDTQYF. CDR3 DNA sequence: TGTGCCAGCAGCTTAGCGCTTCACACAGATACGCAGTATTTT.